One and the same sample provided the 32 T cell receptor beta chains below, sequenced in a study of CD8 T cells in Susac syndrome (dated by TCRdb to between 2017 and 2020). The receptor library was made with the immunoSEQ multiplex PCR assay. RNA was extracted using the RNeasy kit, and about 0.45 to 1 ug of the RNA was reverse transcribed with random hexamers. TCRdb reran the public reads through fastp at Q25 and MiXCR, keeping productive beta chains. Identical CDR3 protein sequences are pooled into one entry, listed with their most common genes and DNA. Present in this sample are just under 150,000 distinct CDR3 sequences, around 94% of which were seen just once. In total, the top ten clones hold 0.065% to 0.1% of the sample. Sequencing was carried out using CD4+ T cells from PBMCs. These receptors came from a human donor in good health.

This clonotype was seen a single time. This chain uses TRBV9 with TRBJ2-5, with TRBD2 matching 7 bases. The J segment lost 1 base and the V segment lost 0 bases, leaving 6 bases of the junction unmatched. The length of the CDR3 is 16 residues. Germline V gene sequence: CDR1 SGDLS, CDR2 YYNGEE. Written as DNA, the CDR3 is TGTGCCAGCAGCGTAGCTGGGAGGGCCCCCCAAGAGACCCAGTACTTC. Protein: CASSVAGRAPQETQYF.

The CDR3 is CASSRSGRGGYEQYF. CDR3 DNA sequence: TGTGCCAGCAGCCGATCGGGGAGAGGAGGCTACGAGCAGTACTTC. The V and J genes are TRBV3-1 and TRBJ2-7; TRBD2 is a possible D gene (5 bases). The CDR3 loop spans 15 amino acids. Looked up from germline, CDR1 is LGHDT and CDR2 is YNNKEL (reference sequence). V shed 4 bases and J shed 3 bases, with 16 bases lying between them.

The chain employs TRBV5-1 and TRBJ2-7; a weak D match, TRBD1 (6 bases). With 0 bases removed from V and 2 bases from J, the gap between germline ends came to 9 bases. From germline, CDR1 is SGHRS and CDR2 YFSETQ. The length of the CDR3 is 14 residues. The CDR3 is CASSLGQAPYEQYF. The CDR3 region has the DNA TGCGCCAGCAGCTTGGGACAGGCCCCCTACGAGCAGTACTTC. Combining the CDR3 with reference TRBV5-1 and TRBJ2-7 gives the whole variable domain KAGVTQTPRYLIKTRGQQVTLSCSPISGHRSVSWYQQTPGQGLQFLFEYFSETQRNKGNFPGRFSGRQFSNSRSEMNVSTLELGDSALYLCASSLGQAPYEQYFGPGTRLTVT.

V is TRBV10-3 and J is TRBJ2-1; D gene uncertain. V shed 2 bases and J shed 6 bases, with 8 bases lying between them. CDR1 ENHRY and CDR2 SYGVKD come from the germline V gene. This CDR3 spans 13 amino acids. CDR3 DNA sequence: TGTGCCATCAGTGAGCGGGCCAGCAATGAGCAGTTCTTC. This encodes CAISERASNEQFF.

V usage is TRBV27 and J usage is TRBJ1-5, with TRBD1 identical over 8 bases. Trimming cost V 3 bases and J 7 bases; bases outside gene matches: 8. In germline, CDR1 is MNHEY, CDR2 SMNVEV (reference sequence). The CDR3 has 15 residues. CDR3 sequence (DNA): TGTGCCAGCAGTTTGGACAGGGATAGAAGACAGCCCCAGCATTTT. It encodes CASSLDRDRRQPQHF.

CDR3 bases: TGTGCCAGCAGTGAGGCTAGCGGGAATAGGTACTTC. Its translation: CASSEASGNRYF. The genes are TRBV6-1 and TRBJ2-7, with 9 bases that match TRBD2. J lost 12 bases, V lost 3 bases, and 6 bases had no gene match. From germline, CDR1 is MNHNS and CDR2 SASEGT. The CDR3 covers 12 residues.

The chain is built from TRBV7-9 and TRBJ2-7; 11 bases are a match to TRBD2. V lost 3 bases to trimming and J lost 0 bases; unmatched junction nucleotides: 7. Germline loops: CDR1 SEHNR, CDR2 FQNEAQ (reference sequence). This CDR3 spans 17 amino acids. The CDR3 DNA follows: TGTGCCAGCAGCTTTTCCCTAGCGGGAGGCCCCTCCTACGAGCAGTACTTC. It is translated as CASSFSLAGGPSYEQYF.

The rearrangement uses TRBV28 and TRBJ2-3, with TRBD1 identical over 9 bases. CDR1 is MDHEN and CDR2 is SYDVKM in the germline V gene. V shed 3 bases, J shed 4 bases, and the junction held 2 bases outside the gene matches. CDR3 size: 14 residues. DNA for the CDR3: TGTGCCAGCAGTTTTCGACAGGGGGCAGATACGCAGTATTTT. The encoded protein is CASSFRQGADTQYF. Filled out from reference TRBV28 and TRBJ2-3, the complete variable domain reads DVKVTQSSRYLVKRTGEKVFLECVQDMDHENMFWYRQDPGLGLRLIYFSYDVKMKEKGDIPEGYSVSREKKERFSLILESASTNQTSMYLCASSFRQGADTQYFGPGTRLTVL.

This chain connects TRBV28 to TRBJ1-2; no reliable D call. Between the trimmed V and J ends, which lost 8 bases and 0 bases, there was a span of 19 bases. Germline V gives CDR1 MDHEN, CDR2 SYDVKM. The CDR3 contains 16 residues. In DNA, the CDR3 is TGTGCCAGCGACCTTACTCAGAAGGGCACTAACTATGGCTACACCTTC. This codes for CASDLTQKGTNYGYTF.

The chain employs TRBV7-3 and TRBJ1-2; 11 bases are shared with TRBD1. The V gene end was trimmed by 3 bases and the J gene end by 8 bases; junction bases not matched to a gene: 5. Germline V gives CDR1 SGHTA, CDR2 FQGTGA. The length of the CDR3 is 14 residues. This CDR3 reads CASSFPGQGAGYTF. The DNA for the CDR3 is TGTGCCAGCAGCTTCCCTGGACAGGGGGCGGGCTACACCTTC. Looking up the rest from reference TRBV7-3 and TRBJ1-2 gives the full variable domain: GAGVSQTPSNKVTEKGKYVELRCDPISGHTALYWYRQSLGQGPEFLIYFQGTGAADDSGLPNDRFFAVRPEGSVSTLKIQRTERGDSAVYLCASSFPGQGAGYTFGSGTRLTVV.

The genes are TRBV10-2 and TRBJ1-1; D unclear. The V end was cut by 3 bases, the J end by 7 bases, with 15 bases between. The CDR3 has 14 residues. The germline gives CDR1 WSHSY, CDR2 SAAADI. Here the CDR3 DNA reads TGCGCCAGCAGTGAACCCGGGGTCGGGAGTGAAGCTTTCTTT. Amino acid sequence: CASSEPGVGSEAFF.

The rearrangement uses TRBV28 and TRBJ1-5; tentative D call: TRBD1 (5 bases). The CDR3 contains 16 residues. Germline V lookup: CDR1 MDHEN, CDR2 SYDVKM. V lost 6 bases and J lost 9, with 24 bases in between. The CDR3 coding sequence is TGTGCCAGCAGGTTAACAGGCCTCCAAGGTGGTACGCCCCAGCATTTT. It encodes CASRLTGLQGGTPQHF.

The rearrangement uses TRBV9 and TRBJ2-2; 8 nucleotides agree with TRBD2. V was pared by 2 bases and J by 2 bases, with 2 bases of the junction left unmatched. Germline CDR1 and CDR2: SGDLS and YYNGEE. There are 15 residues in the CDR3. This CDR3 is CASSVSGTNTGELFF. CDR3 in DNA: TGTGCCAGCAGCGTTAGCGGGACCAACACCGGGGAGCTGTTTTTT.

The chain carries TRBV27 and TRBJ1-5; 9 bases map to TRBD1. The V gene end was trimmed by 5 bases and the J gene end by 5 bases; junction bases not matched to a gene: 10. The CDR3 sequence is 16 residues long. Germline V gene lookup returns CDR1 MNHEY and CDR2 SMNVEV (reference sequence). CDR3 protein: CASSPLGTGKHQPQHF. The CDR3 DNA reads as TGTGCCAGCAGTCCCCTGGGGACAGGGAAGCATCAGCCCCAGCATTTT.

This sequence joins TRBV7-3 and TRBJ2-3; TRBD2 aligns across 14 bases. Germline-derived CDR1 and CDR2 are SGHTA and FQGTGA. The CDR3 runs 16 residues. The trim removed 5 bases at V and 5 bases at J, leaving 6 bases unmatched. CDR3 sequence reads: CASSLGTSGRIDTQYF. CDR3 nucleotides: TGTGCCAGCAGCCTCGGGACTAGCGGGAGAATAGATACGCAGTATTTT.

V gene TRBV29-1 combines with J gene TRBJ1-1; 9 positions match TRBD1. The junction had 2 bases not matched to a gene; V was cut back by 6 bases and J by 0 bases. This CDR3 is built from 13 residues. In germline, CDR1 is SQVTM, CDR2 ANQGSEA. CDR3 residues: CSVRQGVNTEAFF. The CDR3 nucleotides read TGCAGCGTCCGACAGGGGGTGAACACTGAAGCTTTCTTT.

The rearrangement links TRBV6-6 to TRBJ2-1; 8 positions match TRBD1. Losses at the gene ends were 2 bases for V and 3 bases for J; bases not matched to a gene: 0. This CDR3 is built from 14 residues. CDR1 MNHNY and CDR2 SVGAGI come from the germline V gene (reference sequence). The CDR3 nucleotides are TGTGCCAGCAGTTACACAGGGGGCTACAATGAGCAGTTCTTC. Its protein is CASSYTGGYNEQFF.

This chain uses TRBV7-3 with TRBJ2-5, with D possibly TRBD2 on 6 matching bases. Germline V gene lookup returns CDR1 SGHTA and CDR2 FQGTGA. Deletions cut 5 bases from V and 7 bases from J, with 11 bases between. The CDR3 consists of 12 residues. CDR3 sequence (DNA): TGTGCCAGCAGCACGTCCGGGGGGACCCAGTACTTC. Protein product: CASSTSGGTQYF.

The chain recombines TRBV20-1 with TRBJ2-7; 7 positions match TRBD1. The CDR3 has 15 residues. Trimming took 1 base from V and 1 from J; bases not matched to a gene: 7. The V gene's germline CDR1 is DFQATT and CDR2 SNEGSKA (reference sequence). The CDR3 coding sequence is TGCAGTGCTAGAGTTCAGGGGGTCCTTTCCTACGAGCAGTACTTC. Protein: CSARVQGVLSYEQYF.

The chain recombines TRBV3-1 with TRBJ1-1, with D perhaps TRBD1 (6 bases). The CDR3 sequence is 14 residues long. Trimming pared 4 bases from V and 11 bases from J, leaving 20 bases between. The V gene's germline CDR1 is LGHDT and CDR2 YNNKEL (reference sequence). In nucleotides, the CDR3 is TGTGCCAGCAGCCCCACTTCGAAAGGGGGTGGCGCTTTCTTT. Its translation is CASSPTSKGGGAFF. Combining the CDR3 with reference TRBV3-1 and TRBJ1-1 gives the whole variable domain DTAVSQTPKYLVTQMGNDKSIKCEQNLGHDTMYWYKQDSKKFLKIMFSYNNKELIINETVPNRFSPKSPDKAHLNLHINSLELGDSAVYFCASSPTSKGGGAFFGQGTRLTVV.

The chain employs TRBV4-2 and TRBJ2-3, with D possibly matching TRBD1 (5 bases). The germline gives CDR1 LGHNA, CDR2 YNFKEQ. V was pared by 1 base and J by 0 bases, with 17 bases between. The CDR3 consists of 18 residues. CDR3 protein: CASSQGDLGALSTDTQYF. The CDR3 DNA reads TGTGCCAGCAGCCAAGGTGATTTAGGGGCTCTTAGCACAGATACGCAGTATTTT.

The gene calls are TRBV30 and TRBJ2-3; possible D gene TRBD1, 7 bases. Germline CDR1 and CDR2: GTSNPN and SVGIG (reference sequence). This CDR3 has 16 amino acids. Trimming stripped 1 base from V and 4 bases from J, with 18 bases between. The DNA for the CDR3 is TGTGCCTGGAGTGAGGGGGCGGCTCCGGGAGCAGATACGCAGTATTTT. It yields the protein CAWSEGAAPGADTQYF. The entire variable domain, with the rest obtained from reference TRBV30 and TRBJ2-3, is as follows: SQTIHQWPATLVQPVGSPLSLECTVEGTSNPNLYWYRQAAGRGLQLLFYSVGIGQISSEVPQNLSASRPQDRQFILSSKKLLLSDSGFYLCAWSEGAAPGADTQYFGPGTRLTVL.

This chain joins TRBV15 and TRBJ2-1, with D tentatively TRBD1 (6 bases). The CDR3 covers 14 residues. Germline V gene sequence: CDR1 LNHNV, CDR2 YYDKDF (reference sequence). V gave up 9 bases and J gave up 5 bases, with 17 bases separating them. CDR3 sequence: CATSSWTEDNEQFF. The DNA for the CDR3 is TGTGCCACTAGTTCTTGGACAGAGGACAATGAGCAGTTCTTC.

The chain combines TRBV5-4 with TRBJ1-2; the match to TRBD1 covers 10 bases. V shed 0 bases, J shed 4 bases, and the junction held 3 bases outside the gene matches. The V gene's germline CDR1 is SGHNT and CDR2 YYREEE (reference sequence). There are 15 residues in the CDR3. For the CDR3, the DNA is TGTGCCAGCAGCTTGGTGTGGACAGGGGGCTATGGCTACACCTTC. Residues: CASSLVWTGGYGYTF. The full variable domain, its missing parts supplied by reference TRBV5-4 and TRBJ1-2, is ETGVTQSPTHLIKTRGQQVTLRCSSQSGHNTVSWYQQALGQGPQFIFQYYREEENGRGNFPPRFSGLQFPNYSSELNVNALELDDSALYLCASSLVWTGGYGYTFGSGTRLTVV.

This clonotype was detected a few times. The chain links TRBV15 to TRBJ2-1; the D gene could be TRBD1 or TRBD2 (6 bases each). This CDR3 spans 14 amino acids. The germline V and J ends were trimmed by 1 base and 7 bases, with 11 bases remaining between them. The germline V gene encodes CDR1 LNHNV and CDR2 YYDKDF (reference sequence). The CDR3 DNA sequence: TGTGCCACCAGCAGAGGGGGGGCTAGAAATGAGCAGTTCTTC. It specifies CATSRGGARNEQFF.

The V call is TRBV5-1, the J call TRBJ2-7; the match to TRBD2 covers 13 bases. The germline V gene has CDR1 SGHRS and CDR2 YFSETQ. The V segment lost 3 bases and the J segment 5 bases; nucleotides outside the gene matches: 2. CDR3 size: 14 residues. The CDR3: CASSSGLAGHEQYF. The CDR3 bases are TGCGCCAGCAGCTCGGGACTAGCGGGACACGAGCAGTACTTC.

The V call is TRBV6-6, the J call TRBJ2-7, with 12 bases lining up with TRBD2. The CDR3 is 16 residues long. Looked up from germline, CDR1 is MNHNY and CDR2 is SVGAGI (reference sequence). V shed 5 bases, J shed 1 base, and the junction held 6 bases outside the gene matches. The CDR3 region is CASSQWLAGGSYEQYF. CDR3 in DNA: TGTGCCAGCAGTCAATGGCTAGCGGGAGGGTCCTACGAGCAGTACTTC.

The CDR3 DNA reads as TGCGCCAGCAGCCCAGAAACAGGGGCCGGGTACGAGCAGTACTTC. This gives the protein CASSPETGAGYEQYF. The chain links TRBV5-1 to TRBJ2-7; TRBD1 matches 7 bases. Germline V lookup: CDR1 SGHRS, CDR2 YFSETQ. The CDR3 consists of 15 residues. V shed 4 bases, J shed 4 bases, and the junction held 11 bases outside the gene matches.

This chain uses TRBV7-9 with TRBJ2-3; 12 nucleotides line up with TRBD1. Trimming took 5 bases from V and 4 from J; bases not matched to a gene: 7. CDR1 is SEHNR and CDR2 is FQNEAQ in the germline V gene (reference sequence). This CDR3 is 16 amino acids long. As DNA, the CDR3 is TGTGCCAGCAGCCTTCCGGGACAGGGGGCAGCAGATACGCAGTATTTT. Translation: CASSLPGQGAADTQYF.

DNA of the CDR3: TGTGCCAGCTCACCGGACGGGTCTACGAACACTGAAGCTTTCTTT. It codes for CASSPDGSTNTEAFF. This chain uses TRBV18 with TRBJ1-1; D ambiguous. V lost 3 bases to trimming and J lost 1 base, with 12 bases between them. CDR1 is KGHSH and CDR2 is LQKENI in the germline V gene. The CDR3 runs 15 residues.

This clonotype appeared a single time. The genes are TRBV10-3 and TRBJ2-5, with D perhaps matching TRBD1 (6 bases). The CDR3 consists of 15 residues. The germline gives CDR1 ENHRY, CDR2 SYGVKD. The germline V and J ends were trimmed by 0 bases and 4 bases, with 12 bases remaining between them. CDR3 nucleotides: TGTGCCATCAGTGAGTCGAGCCAGGGGAGAGAGACCCAGTACTTC. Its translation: CAISESSQGRETQYF.

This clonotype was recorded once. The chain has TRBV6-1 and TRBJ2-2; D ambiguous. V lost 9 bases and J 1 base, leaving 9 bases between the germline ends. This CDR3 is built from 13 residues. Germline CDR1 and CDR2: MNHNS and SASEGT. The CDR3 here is CASGEMNTGELFF. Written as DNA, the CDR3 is TGTGCCAGTGGGGAAATGAACACCGGGGAGCTGTTTTTT.